This T cell receptor beta chain originates from a study of blood T cell repertoires in COVID-19. Germline V CDR1 and CDR2: MDHEN, SYDVKM. V shed 8 bases and J shed 0 bases, with 4 bases lying between them. There are 11 residues in the CDR3. This clone was counted between two and nine times. Only in-frame clones appear in the TCRdb table, and some are missing; sequencing was by immunoSEQ multiplex PCR. The data hold fewer than 300,000 clones, with approximately 77% observed a single time. The clonotype comes from a young woman with acute or convalescent COVID-19. The chain combines TRBV28 with TRBJ1-2; D is ambiguous. The specimen was peripheral blood. The CDR3, as DNA: TGTGCCAGCCGTCCTAACTATGGCTACACCTTC. It is translated as CASRPNYGYTF.